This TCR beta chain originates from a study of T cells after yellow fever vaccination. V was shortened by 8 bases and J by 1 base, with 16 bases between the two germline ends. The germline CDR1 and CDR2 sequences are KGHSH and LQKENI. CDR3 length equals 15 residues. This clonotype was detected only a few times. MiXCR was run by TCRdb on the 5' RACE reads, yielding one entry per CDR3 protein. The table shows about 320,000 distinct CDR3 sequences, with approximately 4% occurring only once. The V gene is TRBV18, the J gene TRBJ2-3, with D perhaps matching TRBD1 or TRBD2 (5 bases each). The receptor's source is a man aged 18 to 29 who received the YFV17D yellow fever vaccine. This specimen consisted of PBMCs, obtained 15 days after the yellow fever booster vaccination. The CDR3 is CASPPTGRRTDTQYF. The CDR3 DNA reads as TGTGCCAGCCCCCCGACGGGACGACGCACAGATACGCAGTATTTT.